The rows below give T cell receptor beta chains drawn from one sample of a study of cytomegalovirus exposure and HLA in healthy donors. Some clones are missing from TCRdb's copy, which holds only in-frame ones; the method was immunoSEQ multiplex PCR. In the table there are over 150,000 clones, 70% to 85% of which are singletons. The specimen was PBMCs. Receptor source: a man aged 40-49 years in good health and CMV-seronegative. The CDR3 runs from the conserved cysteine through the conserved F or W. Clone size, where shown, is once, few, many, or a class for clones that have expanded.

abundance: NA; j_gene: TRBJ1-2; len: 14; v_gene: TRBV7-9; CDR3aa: CASSPRGGSYGYTF
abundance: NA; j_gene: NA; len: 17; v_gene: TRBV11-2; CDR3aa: CASSLVIGSGSSYEQYF
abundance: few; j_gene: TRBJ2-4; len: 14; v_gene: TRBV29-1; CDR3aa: CSVRLAGRENIQYF
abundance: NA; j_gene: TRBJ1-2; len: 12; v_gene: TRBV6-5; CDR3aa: CASSSHRERYTF
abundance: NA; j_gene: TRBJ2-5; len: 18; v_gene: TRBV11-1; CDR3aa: CASSPWAASGRFRETQYF
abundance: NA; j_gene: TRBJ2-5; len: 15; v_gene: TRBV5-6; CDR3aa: CASSLGGTGQETQYF
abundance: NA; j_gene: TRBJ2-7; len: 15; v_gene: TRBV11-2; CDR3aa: CASSSRQGASYEQYF
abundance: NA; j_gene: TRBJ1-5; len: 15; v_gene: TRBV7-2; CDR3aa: CASSLRSGAGQPQHF
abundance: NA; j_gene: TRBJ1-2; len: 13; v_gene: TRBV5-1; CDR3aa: CASSDTANYGYTF
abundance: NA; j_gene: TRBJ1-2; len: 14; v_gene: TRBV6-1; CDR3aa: CASSGTFANYGYTF
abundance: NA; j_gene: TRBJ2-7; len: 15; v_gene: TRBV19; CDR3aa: CASSPGVAAFYEQYF
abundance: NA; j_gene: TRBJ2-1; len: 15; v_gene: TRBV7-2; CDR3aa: CASRTSGRSLNEQFF
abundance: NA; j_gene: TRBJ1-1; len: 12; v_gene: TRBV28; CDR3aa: CASRGGPTEAFF
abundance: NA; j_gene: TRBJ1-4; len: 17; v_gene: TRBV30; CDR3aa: CAWSPSGETATNEKLFF
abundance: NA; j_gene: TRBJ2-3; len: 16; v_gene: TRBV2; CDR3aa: CASSEEEREVPDTQYF
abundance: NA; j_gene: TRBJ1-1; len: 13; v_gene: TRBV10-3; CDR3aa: CAIRFNRDTEAFF
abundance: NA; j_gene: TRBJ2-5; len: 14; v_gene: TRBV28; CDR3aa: CASSWRDRGETQYF
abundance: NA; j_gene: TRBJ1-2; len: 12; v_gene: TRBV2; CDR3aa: CASNTGGSGYTF
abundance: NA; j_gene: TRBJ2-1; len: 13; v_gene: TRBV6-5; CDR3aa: CASSYSEGLKQFF
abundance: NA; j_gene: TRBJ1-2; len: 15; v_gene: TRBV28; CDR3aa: CAIPNRGSHNYGYTF
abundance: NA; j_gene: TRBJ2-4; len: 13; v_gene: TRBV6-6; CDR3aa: CASSKEQRNIQYF
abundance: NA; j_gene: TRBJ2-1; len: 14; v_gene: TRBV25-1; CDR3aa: CATSESGGSNEQFF
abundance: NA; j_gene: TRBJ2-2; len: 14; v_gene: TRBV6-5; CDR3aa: CASSLGVGTGELFF
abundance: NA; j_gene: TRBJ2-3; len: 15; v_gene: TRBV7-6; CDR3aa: CASSLSQGGADTQYF
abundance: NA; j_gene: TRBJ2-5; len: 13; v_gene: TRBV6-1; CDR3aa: CASSSNLGETQYF
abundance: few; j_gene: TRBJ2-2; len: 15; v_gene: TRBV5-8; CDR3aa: CASSLKGLNTGELFF
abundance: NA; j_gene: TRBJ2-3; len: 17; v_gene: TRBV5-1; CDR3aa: CASSLGTSGSPTDTQYF
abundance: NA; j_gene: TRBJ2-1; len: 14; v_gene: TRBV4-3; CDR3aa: CASSQVGTDNEQFF
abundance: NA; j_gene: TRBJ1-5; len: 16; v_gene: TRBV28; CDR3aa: CASSSSTRVENQPQHF
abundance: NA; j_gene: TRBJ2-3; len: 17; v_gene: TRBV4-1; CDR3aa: CASSQVRLAGGVDTQYF
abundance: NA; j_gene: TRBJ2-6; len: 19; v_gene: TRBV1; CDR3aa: CTSSQDRVLPLSGANVLTF
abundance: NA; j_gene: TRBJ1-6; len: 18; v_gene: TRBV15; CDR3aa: CATSRDDLPFSADSPLHF
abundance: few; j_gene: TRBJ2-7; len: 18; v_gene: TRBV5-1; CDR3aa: CASSLETRPRQSSYEQYF
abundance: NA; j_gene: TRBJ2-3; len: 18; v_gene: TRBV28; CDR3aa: CASSLSGTGKIGTDTQYF
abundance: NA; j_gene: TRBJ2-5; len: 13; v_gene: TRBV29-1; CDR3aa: CSVGVTGQETQYF
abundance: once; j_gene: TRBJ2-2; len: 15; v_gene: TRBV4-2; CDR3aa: CASSPGTGYTGELFF
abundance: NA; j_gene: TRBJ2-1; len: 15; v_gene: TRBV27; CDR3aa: CASNRRQGRSAEQFF
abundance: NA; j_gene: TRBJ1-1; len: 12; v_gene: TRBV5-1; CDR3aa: CASSAGTQEAFF
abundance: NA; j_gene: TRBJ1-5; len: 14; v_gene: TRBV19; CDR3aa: CVSSIDSTNQPQHF
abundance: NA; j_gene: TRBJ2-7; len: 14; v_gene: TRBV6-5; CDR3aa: CASRPGGGVYEQYF
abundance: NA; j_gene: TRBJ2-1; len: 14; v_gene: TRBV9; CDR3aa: CASGVTGTTSEQFF
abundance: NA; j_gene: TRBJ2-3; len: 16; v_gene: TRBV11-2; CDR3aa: CASTRGSASSTDTQYF
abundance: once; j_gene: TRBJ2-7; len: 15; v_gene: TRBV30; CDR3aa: CAWSPGGDGAYEQYF
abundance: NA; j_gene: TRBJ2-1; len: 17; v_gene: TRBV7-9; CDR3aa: CSSSSLTPARGYNEQFF
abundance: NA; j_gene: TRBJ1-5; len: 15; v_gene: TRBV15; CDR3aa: CATSREGGGNQPQHF
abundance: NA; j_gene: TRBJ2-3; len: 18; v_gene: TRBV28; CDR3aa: CASSLWGQGRRGTDTQYF
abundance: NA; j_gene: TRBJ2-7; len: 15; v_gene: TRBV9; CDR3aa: CASSPTGLAGSEQYF
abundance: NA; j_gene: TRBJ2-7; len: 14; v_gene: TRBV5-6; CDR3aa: CASSLLAGKYEQYF
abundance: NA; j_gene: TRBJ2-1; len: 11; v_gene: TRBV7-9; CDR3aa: CASSWMEEQFF
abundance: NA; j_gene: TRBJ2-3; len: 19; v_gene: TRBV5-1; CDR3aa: CASSLEGGPAGPSTDTQYF
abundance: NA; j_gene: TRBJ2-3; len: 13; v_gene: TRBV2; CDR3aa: CASTSGTSDTQYF
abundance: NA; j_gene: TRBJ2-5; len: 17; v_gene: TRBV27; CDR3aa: CASSTRTSGRLGETQYF
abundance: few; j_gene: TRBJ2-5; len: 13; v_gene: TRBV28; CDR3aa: CASRTSGRETQYF
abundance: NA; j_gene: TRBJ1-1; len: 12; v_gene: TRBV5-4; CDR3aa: CASRVGDTEAFF
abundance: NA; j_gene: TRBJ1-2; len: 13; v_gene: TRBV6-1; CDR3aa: CASTGQGGIGYTF
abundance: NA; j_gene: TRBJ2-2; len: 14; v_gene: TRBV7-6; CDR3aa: CAIGGFANTGELFF
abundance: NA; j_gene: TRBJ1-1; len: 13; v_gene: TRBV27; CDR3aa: CASSREGYTEAFF
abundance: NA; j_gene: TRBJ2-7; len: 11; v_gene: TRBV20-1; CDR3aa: CSLVPRREQYF
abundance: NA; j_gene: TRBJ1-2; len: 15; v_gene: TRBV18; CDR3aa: CASSPDLGAGDGYTF
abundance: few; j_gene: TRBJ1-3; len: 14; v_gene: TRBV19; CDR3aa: CASKEEVSGNTIYF